A single T cell receptor (beta chain) is shown here with its context. The antigen is unknown. Because the CDR3's place on the DNA is in doubt, the DNA is left out and the CDR3 is given as listed by TCRdb. RNA extraction gave at least 5.5 micrograms of total RNA per sample. Next came a second PCR, run for about 6 to 12 cycles, which used a sample-barcoded 5' primer along with a J-beta primer mix. Every molecule of cDNA carried a tag from a template-switch adaptor with 12 random nucleotides. Each CDR3 protein gets one entry after TCRdb re-called the 5' RACE reads with MiXCR. The sample records about 970,000 distinct CDR3 sequences, roughly 50% being singletons. Germline V lookup: CDR1 SGHRS, CDR2 YFSETQ. The CDR3 has 17 residues if both end residues are counted. The data stem from a study of blood T cells in healthy people across ages. The study, taken as a whole, reports: Expanded clonotype changes were possibly confounded by unknown donor CMV status.

Sequencing used blood. The chain has TRBV5-1 and TRBJ1-5. The clonotype originates from a woman aged 60 to 75 in good health. The CDR3 spells CASSFGEGGPSNQPQHF.